This T cell receptor beta chain was obtained from a study of blood T cells in healthy people across ages. Trimming pared 1 base from V and 14 bases from J, leaving 12 bases between. The CDR3 has 13 residues. CDR1 LGHNA and CDR2 YNFKEQ come from the germline V gene. Through a sample-barcoded 5' primer and a J-beta primer mix, a second PCR was run for roughly 6 to 12 cycles. TCRdb reprocessed the 5' RACE reads via MiXCR and lists one record per CDR3 protein. The sample records approximately 490,000 distinct CDR3 sequences, less than 25% being singletons. This sample was shared with a second study, whose subject was T cells of mothers and their children. In that study: No persistent microchimeric T cell clones were detected at around 90 clones per million clonotypes sensitivity.

The V call is TRBV4-2, the J call TRBJ2-6; a possible D gene is TRBD1 (8 bases). The sequencing sample was made of blood. The source of this sequence is a boy younger than 18 in good health. The CDR3 spells CASSQGTGTILTF. CDR3 nucleotide sequence: TGTGCCAGCAGCCAAGGGACAGGGACTATCCTGACTTTC.